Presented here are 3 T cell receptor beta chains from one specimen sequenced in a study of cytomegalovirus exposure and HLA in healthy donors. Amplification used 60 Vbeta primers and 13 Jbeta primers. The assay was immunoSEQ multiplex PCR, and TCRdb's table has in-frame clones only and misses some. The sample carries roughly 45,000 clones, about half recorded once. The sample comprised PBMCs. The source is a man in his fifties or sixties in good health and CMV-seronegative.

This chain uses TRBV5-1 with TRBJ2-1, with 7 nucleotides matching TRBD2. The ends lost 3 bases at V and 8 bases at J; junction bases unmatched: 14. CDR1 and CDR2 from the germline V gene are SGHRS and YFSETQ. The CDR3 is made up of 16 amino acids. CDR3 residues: CASSYTTAGAVYEQFF. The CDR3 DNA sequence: TGCGCCAGCAGCTATACAACGGCGGGAGCGGTCTATGAGCAGTTCTTC.

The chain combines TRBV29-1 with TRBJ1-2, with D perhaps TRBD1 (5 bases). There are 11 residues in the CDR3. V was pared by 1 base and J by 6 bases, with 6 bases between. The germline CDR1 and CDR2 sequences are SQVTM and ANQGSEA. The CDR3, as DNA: TGCAGCGTTGAAGGGGGGGATGGCTACACCTTC. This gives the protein CSVEGGDGYTF.

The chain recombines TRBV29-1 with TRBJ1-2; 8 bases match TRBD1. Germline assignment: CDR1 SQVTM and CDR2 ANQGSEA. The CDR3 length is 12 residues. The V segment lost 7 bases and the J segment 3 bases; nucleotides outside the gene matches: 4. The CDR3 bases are TGCAGCGCCCAGACAGGGGACTATGGCTACACCTTC. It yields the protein CSAQTGDYGYTF.